The clone carrying this TCR beta chain was detected only once. Its antigen is undetermined. Genomic DNA came from blood conventional CD4+ T cells gated CD25-low CD127-high. Germline values: CDR1 SGHVS, CDR2 FNYEAQ. V lost 5 bases, J lost 5 bases, and 6 bases stayed unmatched. This CDR3 region has 14 residues. This sample is part of a study of regulatory and conventional T cells in RAG deficiency. Regarding the study as a whole: Shorter CDR3s in all patient subsets; >85% Treg-Tconv overlap in Omenn.

Repertoires were generated with immunoSEQ multiplex PCR, while TCRdb's copy carries only in-frame clones and drops some. Of almost 35,000 clones in the sample, about three quarters were seen once. The same specimen was also included in a second study, on regulatory T cells. As reported in that work: Primers: 52 TRBV forward and 13 TRBJ reverse. Skewed V and J usage and few unique V-J pairs marked patient repertoires, most in Tregs.

The source of this sequence is a human donor in good health. The chain combines TRBV7-6 with TRBJ2-3; 8 bases are shared with TRBD1. The sample taken for sequencing was CD4+ effector T cells sorted from blood. CDR3 DNA: TGTGCCAGCAGCAAGACAGGGGAGCAAGATACGCAGTATTTT. This codes for CASSKTGEQDTQYF.